The sequence of this TCR beta chain was determined in a study of blood T cell repertoires in COVID-19. Study in general: Acute and convalescent COVID-19 samples came from the United States, Italy and Spain. The analysed material was cDNA or gDNA that came from T cells, B-cell-depleted T cells, or PBMCs.

Original processing notes: Scientists estimated how many nucleated cells there were by amplifying reference gene primers. Libraries were prepared by immunoSEQ multiplex PCR; TCRdb keeps only in-frame clonotypes and omits some of them. The V and J calls and clone size come from that table; D and trimming were worked out from the DNA. Of about 170,000 clones in the sample, 70% to 90% were seen once. This clone was detected once. The trim removed 2 bases at V and 4 bases at J, leaving 4 bases unmatched. The CDR3 runs to 15 residues. Germline CDR1 LGHNT, CDR2 FRNRAP. Material: peripheral blood. This receptor was identified in a man aged 60 to 75 who had recovered from COVID-19. V and J are TRBV12-5 and TRBJ2-1, with 8 bases lining up with TRBD2. CDR3 nucleotide sequence: TGTGCTAGTGGTTTGATAGCGGGGCAATACAATGAGCAGTTCTTC. Translated, it gives CASGLIAGQYNEQFF.